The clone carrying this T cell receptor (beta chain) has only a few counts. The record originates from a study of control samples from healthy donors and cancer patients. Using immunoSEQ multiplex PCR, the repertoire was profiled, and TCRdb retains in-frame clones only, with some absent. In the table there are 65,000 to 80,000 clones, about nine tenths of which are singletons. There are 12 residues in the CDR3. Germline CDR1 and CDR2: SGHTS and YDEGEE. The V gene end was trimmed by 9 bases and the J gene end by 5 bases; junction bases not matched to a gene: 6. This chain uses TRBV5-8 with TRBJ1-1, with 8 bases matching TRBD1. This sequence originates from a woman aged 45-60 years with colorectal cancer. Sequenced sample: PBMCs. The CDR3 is CAIQGAGTEAFF. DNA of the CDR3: TGTGCCATCCAGGGGGCGGGTACTGAAGCTTTCTTT.